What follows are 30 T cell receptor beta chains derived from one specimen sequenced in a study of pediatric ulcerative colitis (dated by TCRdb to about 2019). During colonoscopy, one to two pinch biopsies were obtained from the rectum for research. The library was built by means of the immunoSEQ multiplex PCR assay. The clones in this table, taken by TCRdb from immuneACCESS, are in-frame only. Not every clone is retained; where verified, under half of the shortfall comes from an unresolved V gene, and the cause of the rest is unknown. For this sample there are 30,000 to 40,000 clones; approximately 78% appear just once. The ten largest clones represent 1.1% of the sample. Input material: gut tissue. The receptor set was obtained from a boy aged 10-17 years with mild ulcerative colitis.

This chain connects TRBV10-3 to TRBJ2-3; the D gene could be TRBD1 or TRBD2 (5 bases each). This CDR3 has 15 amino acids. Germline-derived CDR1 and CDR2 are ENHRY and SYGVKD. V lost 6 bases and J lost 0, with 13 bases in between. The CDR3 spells CAISLGTASTDTQYF. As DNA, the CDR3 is TGTGCCATCAGCCTAGGGACGGCTAGCACAGATACGCAGTATTTT.

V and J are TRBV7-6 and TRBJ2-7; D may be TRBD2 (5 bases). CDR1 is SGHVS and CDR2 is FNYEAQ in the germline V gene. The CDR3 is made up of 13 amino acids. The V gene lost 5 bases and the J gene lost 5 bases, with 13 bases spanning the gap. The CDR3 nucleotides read TGTGCCAGCAGCCAACGGGATGGGGACGAGCAGTACTTC. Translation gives CASSQRDGDEQYF.

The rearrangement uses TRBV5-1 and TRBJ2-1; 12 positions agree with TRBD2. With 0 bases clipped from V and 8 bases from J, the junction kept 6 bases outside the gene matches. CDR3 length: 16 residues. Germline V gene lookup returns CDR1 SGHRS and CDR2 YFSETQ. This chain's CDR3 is CASSLATSGGIYEQFF. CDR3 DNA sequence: TGCGCCAGCAGCTTGGCCACTAGCGGGGGGATTTATGAGCAGTTCTTC.

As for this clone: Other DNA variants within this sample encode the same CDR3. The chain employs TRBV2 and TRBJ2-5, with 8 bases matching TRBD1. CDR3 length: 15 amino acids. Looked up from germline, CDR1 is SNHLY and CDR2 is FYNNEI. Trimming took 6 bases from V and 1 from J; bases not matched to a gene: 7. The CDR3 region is CASSAPGTGQETQYF. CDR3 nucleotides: TGTGCCAGCAGCGCGCCCGGGACAGGCCAAGAGACCCAGTACTTC. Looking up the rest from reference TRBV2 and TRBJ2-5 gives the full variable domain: EPEVTQTPSHQVTQMGQEVILRCVPISNHLYFYWYRQILGQKVEFLVSFYNNEISEKSEIFDDQFSVERPDGSNFTLKIRSTKLEDSAMYFCASSAPGTGQETQYFGPGTRLLVL.

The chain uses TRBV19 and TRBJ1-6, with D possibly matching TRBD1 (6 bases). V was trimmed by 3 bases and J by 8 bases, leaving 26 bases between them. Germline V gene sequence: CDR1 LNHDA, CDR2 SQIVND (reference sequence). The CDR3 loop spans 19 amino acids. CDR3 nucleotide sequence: TGTGCCAGTAGTATCCGACAGGACTTGGGTCCAGCTTGGTATTCACCCCTCCACTTT. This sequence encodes CASSIRQDLGPAWYSPLHF.

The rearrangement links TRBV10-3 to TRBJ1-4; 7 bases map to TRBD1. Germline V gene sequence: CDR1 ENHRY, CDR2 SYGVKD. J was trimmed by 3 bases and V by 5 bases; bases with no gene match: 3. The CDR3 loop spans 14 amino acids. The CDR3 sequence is CAISPGQPNEKLFF. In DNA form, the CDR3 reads TGTGCCATCAGTCCGGGACAGCCTAATGAAAAACTGTTTTTT.

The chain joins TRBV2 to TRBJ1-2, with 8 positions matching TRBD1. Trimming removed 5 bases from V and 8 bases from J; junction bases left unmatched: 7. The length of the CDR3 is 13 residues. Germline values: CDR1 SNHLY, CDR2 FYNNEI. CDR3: CASSRQGARGYTF. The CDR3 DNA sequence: TGTGCCAGCAGTCGTCAGGGGGCACGGGGCTACACCTTC.

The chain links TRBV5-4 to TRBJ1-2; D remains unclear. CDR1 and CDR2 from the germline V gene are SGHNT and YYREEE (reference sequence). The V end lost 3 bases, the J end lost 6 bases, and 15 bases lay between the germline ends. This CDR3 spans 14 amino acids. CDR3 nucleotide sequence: TGTGCCAGCAGCTGGGGAGCCGGTCGGGATGGCTACACCTTC. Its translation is CASSWGAGRDGYTF. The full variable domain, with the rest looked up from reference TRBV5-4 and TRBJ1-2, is ETGVTQSPTHLIKTRGQQVTLRCSSQSGHNTVSWYQQALGQGPQFIFQYYREEENGRGNFPPRFSGLQFPNYSSELNVNALELDDSALYLCASSWGAGRDGYTFGSGTRLTVV.

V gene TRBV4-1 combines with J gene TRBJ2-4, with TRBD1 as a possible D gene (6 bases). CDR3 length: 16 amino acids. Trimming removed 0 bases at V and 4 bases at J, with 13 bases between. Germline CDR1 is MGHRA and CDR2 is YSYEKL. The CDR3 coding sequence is TGCGCCAGCAGCCAAGATCGTCAGACAGGAAAAAACATTCAGTACTTC. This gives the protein CASSQDRQTGKNIQYF.

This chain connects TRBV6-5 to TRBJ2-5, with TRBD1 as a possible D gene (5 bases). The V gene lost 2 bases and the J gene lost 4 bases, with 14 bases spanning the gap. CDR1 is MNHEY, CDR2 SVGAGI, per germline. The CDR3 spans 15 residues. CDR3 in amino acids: CASSYTRTGRETQYF. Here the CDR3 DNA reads TGTGCCAGCAGTTACACAAGAACAGGTAGAGAGACCCAGTACTTC.

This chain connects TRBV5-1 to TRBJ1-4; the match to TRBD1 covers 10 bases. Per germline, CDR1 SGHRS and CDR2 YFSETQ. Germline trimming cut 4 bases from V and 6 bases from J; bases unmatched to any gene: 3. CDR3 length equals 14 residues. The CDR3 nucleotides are TGCGCCAGCAGCCCCGGGACAGGGGATGAAAAACTGTTTTTT. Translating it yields CASSPGTGDEKLFF.

The CDR3 reads CASSFWTDRDQPQHF. Written as DNA, the CDR3 is TGTGCCAGCAGTTTTTGGACAGATCGGGATCAGCCCCAGCATTTT. The V gene is TRBV27, the J gene TRBJ1-5, with TRBD1 as a possible D gene (6 bases). This CDR3 region has 15 residues. Deletions cut 3 bases from V and 5 bases from J, with 14 bases between. The V gene's germline CDR1 is MNHEY and CDR2 SMNVEV (reference sequence).

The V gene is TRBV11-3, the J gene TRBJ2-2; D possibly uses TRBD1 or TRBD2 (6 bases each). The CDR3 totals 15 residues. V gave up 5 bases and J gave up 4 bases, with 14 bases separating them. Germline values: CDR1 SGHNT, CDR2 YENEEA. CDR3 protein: CASSPLGGVTGELFF. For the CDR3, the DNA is TGTGCCAGCAGCCCCCTGGGGGGCGTCACCGGGGAGCTGTTTTTT.

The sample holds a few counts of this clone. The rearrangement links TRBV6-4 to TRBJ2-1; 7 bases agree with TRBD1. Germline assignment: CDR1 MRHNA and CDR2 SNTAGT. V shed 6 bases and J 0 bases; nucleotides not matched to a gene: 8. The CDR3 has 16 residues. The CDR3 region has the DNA TGTGCCAGCAGCGCCGAGGGGGCGAGCTCCTACAATGAGCAGTTCTTC. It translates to CASSAEGASSYNEQFF.

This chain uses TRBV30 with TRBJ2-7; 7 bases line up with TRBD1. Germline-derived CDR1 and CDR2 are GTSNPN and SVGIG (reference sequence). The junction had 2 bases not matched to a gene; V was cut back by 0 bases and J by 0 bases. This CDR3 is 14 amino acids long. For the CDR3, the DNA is TGTGCCTGGAGTGTAGGGGACAGCTCCTACGAGCAGTACTTC. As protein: CAWSVGDSSYEQYF.

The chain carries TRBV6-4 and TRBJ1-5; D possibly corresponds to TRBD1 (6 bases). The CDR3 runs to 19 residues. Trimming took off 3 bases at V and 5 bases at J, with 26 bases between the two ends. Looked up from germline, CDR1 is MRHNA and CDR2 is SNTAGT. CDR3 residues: CASSDTLPKTGFAHQPQHF. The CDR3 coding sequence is TGTGCCAGCAGTGATACACTTCCTAAAACAGGGTTCGCACATCAGCCCCAGCATTTT.

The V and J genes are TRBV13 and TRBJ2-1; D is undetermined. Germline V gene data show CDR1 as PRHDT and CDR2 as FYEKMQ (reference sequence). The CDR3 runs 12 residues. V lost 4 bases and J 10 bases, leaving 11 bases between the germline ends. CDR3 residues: CASSSRMGEQFF. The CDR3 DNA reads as TGTGCCAGCAGCTCCAGGATGGGCGAGCAGTTCTTC.

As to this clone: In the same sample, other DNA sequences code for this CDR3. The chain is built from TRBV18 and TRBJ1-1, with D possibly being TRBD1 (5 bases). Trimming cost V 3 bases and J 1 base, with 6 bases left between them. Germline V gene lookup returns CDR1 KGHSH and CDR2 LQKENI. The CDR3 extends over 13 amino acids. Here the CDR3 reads CASSPGPNTEAFF. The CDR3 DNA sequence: TGTGCCAGCTCACCGGGACCGAACACTGAAGCTTTCTTT.

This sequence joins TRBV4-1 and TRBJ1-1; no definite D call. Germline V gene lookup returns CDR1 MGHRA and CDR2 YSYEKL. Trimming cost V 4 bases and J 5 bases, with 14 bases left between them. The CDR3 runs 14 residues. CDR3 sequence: CASSRATAPTEAFF. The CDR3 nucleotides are TGCGCCAGCAGCCGGGCTACGGCCCCAACTGAAGCTTTCTTT.

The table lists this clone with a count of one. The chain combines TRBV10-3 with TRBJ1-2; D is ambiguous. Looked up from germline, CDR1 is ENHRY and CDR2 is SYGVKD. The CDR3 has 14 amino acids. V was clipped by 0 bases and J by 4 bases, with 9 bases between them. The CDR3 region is CAISESWWGYGYTF. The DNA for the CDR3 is TGTGCCATCAGTGAGTCCTGGTGGGGCTATGGCTACACCTTC.

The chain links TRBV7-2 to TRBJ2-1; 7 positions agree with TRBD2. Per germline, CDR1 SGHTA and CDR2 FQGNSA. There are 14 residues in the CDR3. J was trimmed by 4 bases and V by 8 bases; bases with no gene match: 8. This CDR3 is CASGSGIWYNEQFF. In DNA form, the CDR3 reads TGTGCCAGCGGGAGCGGGATATGGTACAATGAGCAGTTCTTC.

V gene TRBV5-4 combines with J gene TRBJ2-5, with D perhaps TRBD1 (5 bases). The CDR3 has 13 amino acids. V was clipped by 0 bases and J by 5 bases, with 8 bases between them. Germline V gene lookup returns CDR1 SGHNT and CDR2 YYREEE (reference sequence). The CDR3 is CASSLEGAETQYF. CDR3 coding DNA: TGTGCCAGCAGCTTGGAAGGGGCGGAGACCCAGTACTTC. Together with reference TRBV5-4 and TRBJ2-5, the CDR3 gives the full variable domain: ETGVTQSPTHLIKTRGQQVTLRCSSQSGHNTVSWYQQALGQGPQFIFQYYREEENGRGNFPPRFSGLQFPNYSSELNVNALELDDSALYLCASSLEGAETQYFGPGTRLLVL.

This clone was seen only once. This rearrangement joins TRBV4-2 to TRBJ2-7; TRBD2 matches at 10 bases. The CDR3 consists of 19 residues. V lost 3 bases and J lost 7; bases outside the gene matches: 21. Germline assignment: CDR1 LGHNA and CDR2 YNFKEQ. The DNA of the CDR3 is TGTGCCAGCAGCCAGAGGGGAAGCGGGGGGGCCTCGGGGTTGGAGGAGCAGTACTTC. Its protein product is CASSQRGSGGASGLEEQYF.

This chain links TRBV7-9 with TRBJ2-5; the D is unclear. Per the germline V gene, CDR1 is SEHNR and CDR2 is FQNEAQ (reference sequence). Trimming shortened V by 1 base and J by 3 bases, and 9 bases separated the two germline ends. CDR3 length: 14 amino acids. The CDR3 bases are TGTGCCAGCAGCTTAGTTCCAGTGGAAGAGACCCAGTACTTC. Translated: CASSLVPVEETQYF. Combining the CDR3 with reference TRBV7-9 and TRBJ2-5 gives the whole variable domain DTGVSQNPRHKITKRGQNVTFRCDPISEHNRLYWYRQTLGQGPEFLTYFQNEAQLEKSRLLSDRFSAERPKGSFSTLEIQRTEQGDSAMYLCASSLVPVEETQYFGPGTRLLVL.

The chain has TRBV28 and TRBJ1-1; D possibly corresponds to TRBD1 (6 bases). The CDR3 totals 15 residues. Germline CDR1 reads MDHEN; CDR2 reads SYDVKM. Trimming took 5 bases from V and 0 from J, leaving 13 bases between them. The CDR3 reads CASSPPGDMNTEAFF. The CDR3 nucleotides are TGTGCCAGCAGTCCCCCAGGGGACATGAACACTGAAGCTTTCTTT.

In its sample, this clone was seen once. The chain's CDR3 is CASSFGQGETQYF. DNA of the CDR3: TGCGCCAGCAGCTTTGGACAGGGGGAGACCCAGTACTTC. The rearrangement links TRBV5-1 to TRBJ2-5; 9 positions agree with TRBD1. V lost 2 bases, J lost 5 bases, and 1 base stayed unmatched. The CDR3 is 13 amino acids. CDR1 and CDR2 (germline): SGHRS, YFSETQ.

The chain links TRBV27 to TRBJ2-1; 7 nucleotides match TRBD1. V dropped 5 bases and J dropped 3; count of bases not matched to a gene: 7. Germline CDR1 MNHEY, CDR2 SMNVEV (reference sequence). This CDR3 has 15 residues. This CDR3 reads CASSPRGTLYNEQFF. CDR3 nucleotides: TGTGCCAGCAGTCCCAGGGGGACCCTCTACAATGAGCAGTTCTTC.

The CDR3 DNA sequence: TGCAGCGTTGAAGAAGAGGCAAACTATGGCTACACCTTC. It is translated as CSVEEEANYGYTF. This chain links TRBV29-1 with TRBJ1-2; no definite D call. The V gene's germline CDR1 is SQVTM and CDR2 ANQGSEA. Trimming took 0 bases from V and 2 from J, leaving 7 bases between them. The CDR3 extends over 13 amino acids.

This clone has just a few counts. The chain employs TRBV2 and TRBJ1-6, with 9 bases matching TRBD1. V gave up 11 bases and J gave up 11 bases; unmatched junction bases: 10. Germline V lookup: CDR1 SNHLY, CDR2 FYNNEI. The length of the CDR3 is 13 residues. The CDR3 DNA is TGTGCCGGACAGGGGCCTCATAGTCCACCCCTCCACTTT. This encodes CAGQGPHSPPLHF.

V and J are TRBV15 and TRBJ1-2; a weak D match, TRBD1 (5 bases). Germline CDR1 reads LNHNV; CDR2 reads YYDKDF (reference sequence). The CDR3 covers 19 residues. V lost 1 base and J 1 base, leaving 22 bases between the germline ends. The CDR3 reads CATSRAPWGRAALNYGYTF. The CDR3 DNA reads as TGTGCCACCAGCAGAGCCCCTTGGGGCAGAGCGGCTCTTAACTATGGCTACACCTTC. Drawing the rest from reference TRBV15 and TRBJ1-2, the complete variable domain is DAMVIQNPRYQVTQFGKPVTLSCSQTLNHNVMYWYQQKSSQAPKLLFHYYDKDFNNEADTPDNFQSRRPNTSFCFLDIRSPGLGDTAMYLCATSRAPWGRAALNYGYTFGSGTRLTVV.